The present T cell receptor beta chain was sequenced within a study of cytomegalovirus exposure and HLA in healthy donors. The study's findings and limits: Association with HLA alleles at 0.05 false discovery rate was found for 16,951 TCR beta sequences in a later analysis.

Researchers ran the PCR with 60 Vbeta and 13 Jbeta primers. The protocol was immunoSEQ multiplex PCR, while the TCRdb copy is restricted to in-frame clones and leaves out a portion. The sample lists around 70,000 clones, about nine tenths occurring once. For this clone: No antigen is known for it.

CDR1 is LNHDA, CDR2 SQIVND, per germline (reference sequence). The CDR3 has 14 amino acids. V was pared by 6 bases and J by 0 bases, with 0 bases of the junction left unmatched. The TCR sequence derives from a woman in her twenties or thirties in good health and CMV-seronegative. The genes are TRBV19 and TRBJ1-5, with 9 bases matching TRBD1. Sequencing was done on a sample of PBMCs. CDR3 bases: TGTGCCAGTAGGGACAGGGGTAGCAATCAGCCCCAGCATTTT. It translates to CASRDRGSNQPQHF.